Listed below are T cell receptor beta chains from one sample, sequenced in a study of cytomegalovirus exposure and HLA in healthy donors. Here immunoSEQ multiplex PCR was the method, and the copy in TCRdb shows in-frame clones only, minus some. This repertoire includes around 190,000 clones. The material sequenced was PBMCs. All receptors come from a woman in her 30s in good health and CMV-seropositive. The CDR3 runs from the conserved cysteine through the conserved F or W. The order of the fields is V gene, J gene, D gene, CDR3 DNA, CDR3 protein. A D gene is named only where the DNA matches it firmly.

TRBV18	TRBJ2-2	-	TGTGCCAGCTCACCAAGCGTTGCGGAGCTCACCGGGGAGCTGTTTTTT	CASSPSVAELTGELFF
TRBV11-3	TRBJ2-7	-	TGTGCCAGCAGCCCGGGGAGCCCCTACGAGCAGTACTTC	CASSPGSPYEQYF
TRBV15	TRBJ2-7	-	TGCGCCACCAGCAGCGGAAGCGGGCTCGCCTACGAGCAGTACTTC	CATSSGSGLAYEQYF
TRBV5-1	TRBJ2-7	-	TGCGCCAGCAGCTGGGCCCATGGGGGGATTTACGAGCAGTACTTC	CASSWAHGGIYEQYF
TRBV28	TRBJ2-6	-	TGTGCCAGCAGTGGAACAGGTACTGGGGCCAACGTCCTGACTTTC	CASSGTGTGANVLTF
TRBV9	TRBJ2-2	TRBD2	TGTGCCAGCAGCGTAGGCGGGAGGGCATCCGGGGAGCTGTTTTTT	CASSVGGRASGELFF
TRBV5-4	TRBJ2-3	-	TGTGCCAGCAGCCCCCCGGTAGAAGATACGCAGTATTTT	CASSPPVEDTQYF
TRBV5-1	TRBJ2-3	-	TGCGCCAGCAGCCCCGGACTGGATACTAGCACAGATACGCAGTATTTT	CASSPGLDTSTDTQYF
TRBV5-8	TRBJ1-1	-	TGTGCCAGCAGCTCAACCAGGGAGGGGAACACTGAAGCTTTCTTT	CASSSTREGNTEAFF
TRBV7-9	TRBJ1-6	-	TGTGCCAGCACCGACTCGAGCTCCTATAATTCACCCCTCCACTTT	CASTDSSSYNSPLHF
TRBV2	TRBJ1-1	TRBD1	TGTGCCAGCAGCCTTGAAGGACAGGCCTCGAACACTGAAGCTTTCTTT	CASSLEGQASNTEAFF
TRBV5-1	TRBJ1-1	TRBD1	TGCGCCAGCAGCTTCGGGACAGCGAACACTGAAGCTTTCTTT	CASSFGTANTEAFF
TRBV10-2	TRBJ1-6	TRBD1	TGCGCCAGCAGGATGGGACAGGGGGCCTCCTATAATTCACCCCTCCACTTT	CASRMGQGASYNSPLHF